What follows are 14 T cell receptor beta chains derived from one specimen sequenced in a study of blood T cell repertoires in COVID-19. Some clones are missing from TCRdb's copy, which holds only in-frame ones; the method was immunoSEQ multiplex PCR. The sample carries some 91,000 clones, 90% recorded once. Sequenced: peripheral blood. The source of these receptors is a man in his fifties or sixties with acute or convalescent COVID-19.

The chain combines TRBV6-4 with TRBJ1-1, with D unresolved. The CDR3 has 14 residues. Germline assignment: CDR1 MRHNA and CDR2 SNTAGT. The V end lost 5 bases, the J end lost 1 base, and 11 bases lay between the germline ends. For the CDR3, the DNA is TGTGCCAGCAGTATCGAGAGGGAGAACACTGAAGCTTTCTTT. Amino acids: CASSIERENTEAFF.

The chain joins TRBV2 to TRBJ1-1; D uncertain. V was trimmed by 1 base and J by 5 bases, leaving 8 bases between them. The CDR3 has 13 residues. Germline values: CDR1 SNHLY, CDR2 FYNNEI. The CDR3: CASSEGGKTEAFF. CDR3 bases: TGTGCCAGCAGTGAAGGAGGGAAAACTGAAGCTTTCTTT.

This clone was counted once. V usage is TRBV11-1 and J usage is TRBJ2-7; 8 nucleotides match TRBD1. The V gene end was trimmed by 3 bases and the J gene end by 5 bases; junction bases not matched to a gene: 6. This CDR3 contains 14 residues. Per the germline V gene, CDR1 is SGHAT and CDR2 is FQDESV (reference sequence). In DNA form, the CDR3 reads TGTGCCAGCAGCTTTGGACAGGGTAGGGACGAGCAGTACTTC. It encodes CASSFGQGRDEQYF. Supplemented by reference TRBV11-1 and TRBJ2-7, the full variable domain reads EAEVAQSPRYKITEKSQAVAFWCDPISGHATLYWYRQILGQGPELLVQFQDESVVDDSQLPKDRFSAERLKGVDSTLKIQPAELGDSAMYLCASSFGQGRDEQYFGPGTRLTVT.

The CDR3 DNA reads TGTGCCTGGAGTGCTGACAGGTTTGAAGCTTTCTTT. It encodes CAWSADRFEAFF. The chain has TRBV30 and TRBJ1-1; D is perhaps TRBD1 (6 bases). The CDR3 loop spans 12 amino acids. V dropped 1 base and J dropped 7 bases, with 10 bases sitting between them. Per the germline V gene, CDR1 is GTSNPN and CDR2 is SVGIG (reference sequence). The variable domain in full, with the rest retrieved from reference TRBV30 and TRBJ1-1, is SQTIHQWPATLVQPVGSPLSLECTVEGTSNPNLYWYRQAAGRGLQLLFYSVGIGQISSEVPQNLSASRPQDRQFILSSKKLLLSDSGFYLCAWSADRFEAFFGQGTRLTVV.

The CDR3: CASSLGPTGGFYEQYV. The CDR3 DNA is TGTGCCAGCAGCTTAGGACCAACAGGGGGCTTCTACGAGCAGTACGTC. The chain is built from TRBV11-2 and TRBJ2-7; 9 positions match TRBD1. The CDR3 is 16 amino acids. V dropped 1 base and J dropped 3; count of bases not matched to a gene: 7. CDR1 and CDR2 from the germline V gene are SGHAT and FQNNGV.

This clone was seen just once. At one of its ends the junction is not consistent with the germline gene, which may arise from a read error. This chain connects TRBV6-5 to TRBJ1-4; a weak D match, TRBD1 (5 bases). CDR1 is MNHEY, CDR2 SVGAGI, per germline. The CDR3 has 15 amino acids. The CDR3 spells CASSDSGSSNEKLFF. In DNA form, the CDR3 reads TGTGCCAGCAGTGACTCAGGGAGTAGTAATGAAAAACTGTTTTTT.

This chain joins TRBV18 and TRBJ1-6; D is unclear. Trimming removed 5 bases at V and 9 bases at J, with 14 bases between. The CDR3 length is 14 residues. The germline V gene has CDR1 KGHSH and CDR2 LQKENI. Written as DNA, the CDR3 is TGTGCCAGCTCAATCGAGGCCTTTAGTTCACCCCTCCACTTT. This sequence encodes CASSIEAFSSPLHF.

The gene calls are TRBV6-1 and TRBJ2-3; D is uncertain. In germline, CDR1 is MNHNS, CDR2 SASEGT. V lost 3 bases and J 8 bases, leaving 9 bases between the germline ends. The CDR3 consists of 12 residues. The CDR3 protein is CASSDGAPTQYF. The CDR3 DNA reads TGTGCCAGCAGTGACGGTGCCCCTACGCAGTATTTT.

V gene TRBV5-6 combines with J gene TRBJ1-3; no clear D gene. Germline V CDR1 and CDR2: SGHDT, YYEEEE. This CDR3 comprises 13 residues. V lost 4 bases to trimming and J lost 4 bases, with 9 bases between them. In DNA form, the CDR3 reads TGTGCCAGCAGCAGAGGTCGCGGAAACACCATATATTTT. Translation: CASSRGRGNTIYF.

The rearrangement links TRBV27 to TRBJ1-1; D is possibly TRBD1 (5 bases). In germline, CDR1 is MNHEY, CDR2 SMNVEV (reference sequence). This CDR3 spans 12 amino acids. Trimming pared 6 bases from V and 10 bases from J, leaving 15 bases between. For the CDR3, the DNA is TGTGCCAGCAGCCCCCTGGGGGGGAGAGCTTTCTTT. Its translation is CASSPLGGRAFF.

This rearrangement joins TRBV19 to TRBJ1-2, with unresolved D. Germline CDR1 and CDR2: LNHDA and SQIVND (reference sequence). The CDR3 has 14 amino acids. Trimming left V 3 bases short and J 2 bases short, with 10 bases between. This CDR3 is CASSIPAGNYGYTF. The CDR3 region has the DNA TGTGCCAGTAGTATCCCCGCAGGCAACTATGGCTACACCTTC. The full variable domain, completed using reference TRBV19 and TRBJ1-2, is DGGITQSPKYLFRKEGQNVTLSCEQNLNHDAMYWYRQDPGQGLRLIYYSQIVNDFQKGDIAEGYSVSREKKESFPLTVTSAQKNPTAFYLCASSIPAGNYGYTFGSGTRLTVV.

V and J are TRBV30 and TRBJ1-4, with D possibly being TRBD1 (5 bases). Trimming removed 0 bases from V and 1 base from J, with 12 bases in between. CDR3 length: 16 residues. Per the germline V gene, CDR1 is GTSNPN and CDR2 is SVGIG (reference sequence). The CDR3 loop reads CAWSVRRVRTNEKLFF. The CDR3, as DNA: TGTGCCTGGAGTGTACGCAGGGTTAGAACTAATGAAAAACTGTTTTTT.

A note on this clone: Within the sample, other DNA sequences also encode this same CDR3. The chain recombines TRBV3-1 (or the pseudogene TRBV3-2) with TRBJ1-4; 8 nucleotides align to TRBD1. J lost 8 bases, V lost 2 bases, and 4 bases had no gene match. The CDR3 runs 14 residues. Germline V gives CDR1 LGHDT, CDR2 YNNKEL (reference sequence). As DNA, the CDR3 is TGTGCCAGCAGCCAAACAGGGGGTGACGAAAAACTGTTTTTT. This codes for CASSQTGGDEKLFF.

The chain employs TRBV18 and TRBJ2-7; 8 nucleotides align to TRBD1. The junction had 1 base not matched to a gene; V was cut back by 3 bases and J by 0 bases. The CDR3 totals 14 residues. CDR1 is KGHSH and CDR2 is LQKENI in the germline V gene. CDR3 in amino acids: CASSPTGDSYEQYV. The CDR3 DNA follows: TGTGCCAGCTCACCGACAGGGGACTCCTACGAGCAGTACGTC.